The 3 T cell receptor beta chains reported below all come from one sample, sequenced in a study of T-cell memory formation after mild COVID-19. TCRdb reprocessed the 5' RACE reads with MiXCR, giving one entry per CDR3 protein. Found here are roughly 86,000 distinct CDR3 sequences, more than 12% of them singletons; the top ten hold approximately 39%. Material for sequencing was PBMCs or a T cell subset sorted from them (not recorded which). These receptors were taken from a man aged 18 to 30 who had mild COVID-19 (a few samples of this study predate the infection). Cell type and time point are not known.

Ten or more counts support this clonotype. The chain carries TRBV29-1 and TRBJ1-1; D call uncertain. The CDR3 contains 11 residues. Deletions cut 1 base from V and 2 bases from J, with 2 bases between. From germline, CDR1 is SQVTM and CDR2 ANQGSEA. The CDR3 protein is CSVEGNTEAFF. CDR3 sequence (DNA): TGCAGCGTTGAAGGAAACACTGAAGCTTTCTTT.

This clonotype was seen a few times. V and J are TRBV15 and TRBJ2-7; unclear D gene. The CDR3 extends over 13 amino acids. The germline V gene encodes CDR1 LNHNV and CDR2 YYDKDF (reference sequence). V lost 0 bases to trimming and J lost 3 bases, with 6 bases between them. The CDR3 region is CATSRENLYEQYV. CDR3 nucleotides: TGTGCCACCAGCAGAGAAAATCTCTACGAGCAGTACGTC.

The CDR3 nucleotides read TGTGCCAGCAGCCCGACGGCGGGGGCGGGCACAGATACGCAGTATTTT. This translates into CASSPTAGAGTDTQYF. This sequence joins TRBV7-9 and TRBJ2-3, with a possible D match to TRBD2 (7 bases). This CDR3 spans 16 amino acids. The V and J ends lost 5 bases and 1 base respectively, with 16 bases between them. The V gene's germline CDR1 is SEHNR and CDR2 FQNEAQ (reference sequence). The variable domain in full, with the rest retrieved from reference TRBV7-9 and TRBJ2-3, is DTGVSQNPRHKITKRGQNVTFRCDPISEHNRLYWYRQTLGQGPEFLTYFQNEAQLEKSRLLSDRFSAERPKGSFSTLEIQRTEQGDSAMYLCASSPTAGAGTDTQYFGPGTRLTVL.